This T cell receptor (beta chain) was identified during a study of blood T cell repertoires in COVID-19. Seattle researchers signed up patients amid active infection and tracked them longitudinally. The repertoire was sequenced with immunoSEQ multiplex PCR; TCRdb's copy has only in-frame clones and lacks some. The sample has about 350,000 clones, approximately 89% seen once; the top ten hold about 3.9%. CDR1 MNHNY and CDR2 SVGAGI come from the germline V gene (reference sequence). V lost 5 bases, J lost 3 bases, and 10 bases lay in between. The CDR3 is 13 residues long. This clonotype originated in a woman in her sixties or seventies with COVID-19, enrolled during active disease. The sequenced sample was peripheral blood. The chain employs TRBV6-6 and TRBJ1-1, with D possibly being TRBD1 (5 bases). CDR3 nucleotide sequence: TGTGCCAGCAGTACTCAGGGTTACACTGAAGCTTTCTTT. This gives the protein CASSTQGYTEAFF.